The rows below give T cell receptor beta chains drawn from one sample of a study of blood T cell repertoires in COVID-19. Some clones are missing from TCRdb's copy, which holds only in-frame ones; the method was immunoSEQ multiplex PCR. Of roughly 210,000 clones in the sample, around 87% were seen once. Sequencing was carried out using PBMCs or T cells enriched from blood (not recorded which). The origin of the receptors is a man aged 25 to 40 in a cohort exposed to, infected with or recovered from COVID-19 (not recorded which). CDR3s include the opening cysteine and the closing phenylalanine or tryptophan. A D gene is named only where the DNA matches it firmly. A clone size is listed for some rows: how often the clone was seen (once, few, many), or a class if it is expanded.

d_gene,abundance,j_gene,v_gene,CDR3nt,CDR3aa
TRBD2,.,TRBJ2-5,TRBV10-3,TGTGCCATCAGTGAGGGACTAGCGGGAGTAGAGACCCAGTACTTC,CAISEGLAGVETQYF
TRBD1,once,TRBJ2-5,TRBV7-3,TGTGCCAGCAGCCCCCACTTAGGACCGACAGGGGTGGAGACCCAGTACTTC,CASSPHLGPTGVETQYF
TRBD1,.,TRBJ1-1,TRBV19,TGTGCCAGTAAAGAGAAGGGGGCCACTGAAGCTTTCTTT,CASKEKGATEAFF
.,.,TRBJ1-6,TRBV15,TGTGCCACCAGCACCAACCCCCCTTTCGGCTATAATTCACCCCTCCACTTT,CATSTNPPFGYNSPLHF
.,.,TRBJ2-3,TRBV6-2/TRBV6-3,TGTGCCAGCAGTTCTCTAGCGTACAGCACAGATACGCAGTATTTT,CASSSLAYSTDTQYF
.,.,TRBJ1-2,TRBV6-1,TGTGCCAGCAGCCCCCTGGAGGTTGCAGGGGACACCTTC,CASSPLEVAGDTF
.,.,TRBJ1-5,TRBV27,TGTGCCAGCAGCCAAGCCTACAATCAGCCCCAGCATTTT,CASSQAYNQPQHF
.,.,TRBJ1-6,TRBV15,TGTGCCACCAGCAGAGATCCCGGTGGGGCGCCCCTCCACTTT,CATSRDPGGAPLHF
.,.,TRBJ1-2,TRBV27,TGTGCCAGCAGTTTATCGGTCGGGGGGCGTGGCTACACCTTC,CASSLSVGGRGYTF
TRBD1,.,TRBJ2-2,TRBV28,TGTGCCAGCAGTGGGGAGACAGGGTTGAACACCGGGGAGCTGTTTTTT,CASSGETGLNTGELFF
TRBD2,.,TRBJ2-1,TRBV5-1,TGCGCCAGCAGCTTGACCCCTAGCGGGAGCGGCCCCTACAATGAGCAGTTCTTC,CASSLTPSGSGPYNEQFF
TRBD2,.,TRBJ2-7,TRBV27,TGTGCCAGCAGTTTAACACCTGGTACTAGCGGGCCCTACTACGAGCAGTACTTC,CASSLTPGTSGPYYEQYF
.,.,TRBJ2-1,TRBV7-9,TGTGCCAGCAGCTTACGAGGCGGTGAGCAGTTCTTC,CASSLRGGEQFF
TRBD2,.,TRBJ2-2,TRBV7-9,TGTGCCAGCAGCTTTCTGGATAGCGGGAGGGCCGGCACCGGGGAGCTGTTTTTT,CASSFLDSGRAGTGELFF
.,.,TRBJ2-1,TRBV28,TGTGCCAGCAGTTTTCCGTATCGGGGATCCTACAATGAGCAGTTCTTC,CASSFPYRGSYNEQFF
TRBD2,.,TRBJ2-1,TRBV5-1,TGCGCCAGCAGCTTGGCAGGGACTAGCGGTAATGAGCAGTTCTTC,CASSLAGTSGNEQFF
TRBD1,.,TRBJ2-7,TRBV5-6,TGTGCCAGCAGCTTATGGGGACAGGGGACTCGCAACGAGCAGTACTTC,CASSLWGQGTRNEQYF
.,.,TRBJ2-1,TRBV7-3,TGTGCCAGCAGCCCCGTAGTGGGAGAAGGTGATGAGCAGTTCTTC,CASSPVVGEGDEQFF
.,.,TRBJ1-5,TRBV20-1,TGCAGTGCTAGTGAGCGACAGGCTCAGCCCCAGCATTTT,CSASERQAQPQHF
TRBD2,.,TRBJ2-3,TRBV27,TGTGCCAGCAGGGCTAGCGGACTACGCACAGATACGCAGTATTTT,CASRASGLRTDTQYF
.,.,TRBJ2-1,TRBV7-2,TGTGCCAGCAGCTTACAAAGGAGGGAGCAGTTCTTC,CASSLQRREQFF
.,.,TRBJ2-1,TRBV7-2,TGTGCCAGCAGCCCCGAGACCGGGTACAATGAGCAGTTCTTC,CASSPETGYNEQFF
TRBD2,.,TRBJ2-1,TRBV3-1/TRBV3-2,TGTGCCAGCACCGGAGCGGGAAGGTACAATGAGCAGTTCTTC,CASTGAGRYNEQFF
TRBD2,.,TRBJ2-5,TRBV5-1,TGCGCCAGCAGACGGACTAGCGGGAGGGCCGATGGAGAGACCCAGTACTTC,CASRRTSGRADGETQYF
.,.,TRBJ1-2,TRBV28,TGTGCCAGCGGGGGGAGGGGGTATGGCTACACCTTC,CASGGRGYGYTF
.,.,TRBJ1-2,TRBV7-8,TGTGCCAGCAGCCAAAGACCAGGACAGTACTATGGCTACACCTTC,CASSQRPGQYYGYTF
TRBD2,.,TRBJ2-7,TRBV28,TGTGCCAGCAGTCCTCTAGCGGGAGGACCCCCCTACGAGCAGTACTTC,CASSPLAGGPPYEQYF
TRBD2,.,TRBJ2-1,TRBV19,TGTGCCAGTAGTCCCCCTCCTAGCGGGACCTACAATGAGCAGTTCTTC,CASSPPPSGTYNEQFF
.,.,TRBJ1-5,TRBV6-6,TGTGCCAGCAACCTGGACAGAGAAATTCCTCAGCCCCAGCATTTT,CASNLDREIPQPQHF
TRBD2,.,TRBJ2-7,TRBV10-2,TGCGCCAGCAGTACTAGCGGGAGGGCAGCGGGCGAGCAGTACTTC,CASSTSGRAAGEQYF